Presented here are 25 T cell receptor beta chains from one specimen sequenced in a study of T cell responses to AZD1222 COVID-19 vaccine. Libraries were prepared by immunoSEQ multiplex PCR; TCRdb keeps only in-frame clonotypes and omits some of them. The table shows approximately 170,000 clones, with about 86% occurring only once. Sequencing was performed on peripheral blood, taken 28 days after the second AZD1222 dose. Receptor source: an adult who received the AZD1222 COVID-19 vaccine.

The rearrangement links TRBV5-1 to TRBJ1-2; D remains unclear. The CDR3 runs to 14 residues. CDR1 and CDR2 (germline): SGHRS, YFSETQ. Trimming pared 2 bases from V and 0 bases from J, leaving 8 bases between. CDR3 sequence: CASSLPGANYGYTF. The CDR3 nucleotides read TGCGCCAGCAGCTTACCGGGAGCTAACTATGGCTACACCTTC.

The genes are TRBV6-6 and TRBJ1-5; D ambiguous. The CDR3 has 14 residues. Germline CDR1 MNHNY, CDR2 SVGAGI (reference sequence). V was trimmed by 5 bases and J by 4 bases, leaving 12 bases between them. The CDR3 region has the DNA TGTGCCAGCAGTGATCTAAGCGGGAATCAGCCCCAGCATTTT. It encodes CASSDLSGNQPQHF.

In its sample, this clone was seen a few times. V gene TRBV19 combines with J gene TRBJ1-5; D perhaps matches TRBD1 (6 bases). From germline, CDR1 is LNHDA and CDR2 SQIVND (reference sequence). Between the trimmed V and J ends, which lost 2 bases and 0 bases, there was a span of 17 bases. The CDR3 contains 18 residues. The chain's CDR3 is CASSISRRGGTSNQPQHF. CDR3 bases: TGTGCCAGTAGTATAAGCCGCAGGGGAGGGACTAGCAATCAGCCCCAGCATTTT. The full variable domain, its missing parts supplied by reference TRBV19 and TRBJ1-5, is DGGITQSPKYLFRKEGQNVTLSCEQNLNHDAMYWYRQDPGQGLRLIYYSQIVNDFQKGDIAEGYSVSREKKESFPLTVTSAQKNPTAFYLCASSISRRGGTSNQPQHFGDGTRLSIL.

This chain links TRBV18 with TRBJ1-1; D is possibly TRBD1 (5 bases). Per the germline V gene, CDR1 is KGHSH and CDR2 is LQKENI. V dropped 2 bases and J dropped 1 base, with 8 bases sitting between them. The length of the CDR3 is 14 residues. CDR3 nucleotides: TGTGCCAGCTCACCAGCTCAGGGGAACACTGAAGCTTTCTTT. As protein: CASSPAQGNTEAFF.

This chain connects TRBV19 to TRBJ1-2, with D perhaps TRBD1 (6 bases). The CDR3 totals 15 residues. Per germline, CDR1 LNHDA and CDR2 SQIVND (reference sequence). V lost 5 bases, J lost 7 bases, and 20 bases lay in between. CDR3 sequence reads: CASSPGHRDHSGYTF. The CDR3 nucleotides read TGTGCCAGTAGTCCCGGACACAGGGATCACAGTGGCTACACCTTC.

The chain couples TRBV3-1 (or the pseudogene TRBV3-2) to TRBJ2-1; the D call may be TRBD1 or TRBD2 (5 bases each). The V gene's germline CDR1 is LGHDT and CDR2 YNNKEL (reference sequence). This CDR3 comprises 13 residues. The V and J ends lost 5 bases and 9 bases respectively, with 14 bases between them. The CDR3 sequence is CASSTEGSGEQFF. The DNA of the CDR3 is TGTGCCAGCAGCACCGAGGGGAGTGGTGAGCAGTTCTTC.

This clone was observed a few times. The rearrangement links TRBV7-7 to TRBJ2-7; possible D gene TRBD1, 6 bases. The V end lost 1 base, the J end lost 6 bases, and 7 bases lay between the germline ends. CDR3 length: 12 residues. Germline lookup yields CDR1 SSHAT and CDR2 FNYEAQ (reference sequence). This chain's CDR3 is CASSLEGGEQYF. CDR3 nucleotides: TGTGCCAGCAGCTTAGAAGGGGGCGAGCAGTACTTC.

The rearrangement links TRBV29-1 to TRBJ2-1, with a possible D match to TRBD2 (6 bases). Germline loops: CDR1 SQVTM, CDR2 ANQGSEA. This CDR3 region has 12 residues. The V gene lost 3 bases and the J gene lost 5 bases, with 8 bases spanning the gap. The DNA of the CDR3 is TGCAGCGTTGATGGGGGGAACAATGAGCAGTTCTTC. This translates into CSVDGGNNEQFF.

This clone was observed a single time. The rearrangement joins TRBV6-5 to TRBJ2-2; no clear D. The CDR3 is 14 amino acids. Germline V gene data show CDR1 as MNHEY and CDR2 as SVGAGI. Trimming pared 3 bases from V and 7 bases from J, leaving 12 bases between. Written as DNA, the CDR3 is TGTGCCAGCAGTTATCAAGCCTATGGCGGGGAGCTGTTTTTT. Amino acid sequence: CASSYQAYGGELFF.

This clone was detected once. In DNA, the CDR3 is TGTGCCAGCAGCTCCCGCCACGGGGGGTACAATGAGCAGTTCTTC. This translates into CASSSRHGGYNEQFF. This rearrangement joins TRBV9 to TRBJ2-1, with 7 nucleotides matching TRBD2. Trimming removed 4 bases from V and 4 bases from J; junction bases left unmatched: 8. The V gene's germline CDR1 is SGDLS and CDR2 YYNGEE. This CDR3 is built from 15 residues.

The chain uses TRBV6-5 and TRBJ1-5; 10 bases match TRBD1. Looked up from germline, CDR1 is MNHEY and CDR2 is SVGAGI. The CDR3 is 14 amino acids. The ends lost 6 bases at V and 6 bases at J; junction bases unmatched: 5. The CDR3 DNA sequence: TGTGCCAGCAGCGACAGGGGGCTAGGTCAGCCCCAGCATTTT. Translated, it gives CASSDRGLGQPQHF.

The J gene is TRBJ2-5, the V gene TRBV9, with D perhaps TRBD1 (6 bases). This CDR3 has 14 residues. Trimming stripped 0 bases from V and 5 bases from J, with 11 bases between. Germline V gene lookup returns CDR1 SGDLS and CDR2 YYNGEE. Here the CDR3 DNA reads TGTGCCAGCAGCGTAGTGGGGGCCGGGGAGACCCAGTACTTC. This gives the protein CASSVVGAGETQYF.

The V gene is TRBV29-1, the J gene TRBJ2-7; a possible D gene is TRBD2 (6 bases). The CDR3 has 9 amino acids. The V gene's germline CDR1 is SQVTM and CDR2 ANQGSEA. CDR3 nucleotides: TGCAGGGGAGGCTACGAGCAGTACTTC. Translating it yields CRGGYEQYF.

This sequence joins TRBV7-9 and TRBJ1-6, with 7 bases lining up with TRBD1. Germline V gives CDR1 SEHNR, CDR2 FQNEAQ (reference sequence). The ends lost 4 bases at V and 9 bases at J; junction bases unmatched: 9. The CDR3 length is 15 residues. The CDR3 nucleotides are TGTGCCAGCAGCTCCACAGGGGCCGGGGGTTCACCCCTCCACTTT. This codes for CASSSTGAGGSPLHF.

This clone has a single count. J is TRBJ1-5 and V is TRBV28, with D maybe TRBD1 (5 bases). Germline CDR1 is MDHEN and CDR2 is SYDVKM. Trimming removed 2 bases at V and 0 bases at J, with 11 bases between. CDR3 length: 16 residues. The CDR3 nucleotides are TGTGCCAGCAGTTTACGTTCAGGGTTTAGCAATCAGCCCCAGCATTTT. Its translation: CASSLRSGFSNQPQHF. The full variable domain, rest sourced from reference TRBV28 and TRBJ1-5, is DVKVTQSSRYLVKRTGEKVFLECVQDMDHENMFWYRQDPGLGLRLIYFSYDVKMKEKGDIPEGYSVSREKKERFSLILESASTNQTSMYLCASSLRSGFSNQPQHFGDGTRLSIL.

This chain joins TRBV28 and TRBJ1-2, with D possibly being TRBD1 (6 bases). This CDR3 is built from 15 residues. CDR1 and CDR2 (germline): MDHEN, SYDVKM. Trimming left V 1 base short and J 4 bases short, with 13 bases between. CDR3 sequence: CASSLSDPGVYGYTF. The CDR3 DNA sequence: TGTGCCAGCAGTTTATCCGATCCAGGGGTCTATGGCTACACCTTC.

This clone has only one observation. The chain uses TRBV19 and TRBJ1-6, with 9 bases identical to TRBD1. The CDR3 extends over 15 amino acids. CDR1 is LNHDA, CDR2 SQIVND, per germline (reference sequence). Trimming cost V 7 bases and J 6 bases; bases outside gene matches: 7. The CDR3 bases are TGTGCCAGTACGCCGGGACAGGGCGGTAATTCACCCCTCCACTTT. Translation gives CASTPGQGGNSPLHF. Variable domain in full (rest from reference TRBV19 and TRBJ1-6): DGGITQSPKYLFRKEGQNVTLSCEQNLNHDAMYWYRQDPGQGLRLIYYSQIVNDFQKGDIAEGYSVSREKKESFPLTVTSAQKNPTAFYLCASTPGQGGNSPLHFGNGTRLTVT.

This clone occurred once. The J gene is TRBJ1-2, the V gene TRBV3-1 (or the pseudogene TRBV3-2); D gene ambiguous. Germline V gene sequence: CDR1 LGHDT, CDR2 YNNKEL (reference sequence). The length of the CDR3 is 14 residues. V gave up 2 bases and J gave up 4 bases, with 11 bases separating them. The CDR3 protein is CASSQRVIGYGYTF. The CDR3 bases are TGTGCCAGCAGCCAACGGGTCATCGGCTATGGCTACACCTTC.

Written as DNA, the CDR3 is TGTGCCAGCAGCCAAGGCACTAGCGGGGGGACAGATACGCAGTATTTT. The encoded protein is CASSQGTSGGTDTQYF. The genes are TRBV3-1 (or the pseudogene TRBV3-2) and TRBJ2-3; the match to TRBD2 covers 12 bases. Germline CDR1 and CDR2: LGHDT and YNNKEL (reference sequence). The CDR3 length is 16 residues. With V trimmed by 1 base and J by 3 bases, 2 bases remained unmatched.

Comments on this clone: Other DNA variants within this sample encode the same CDR3. The gene calls are TRBV7-3 and TRBJ1-6, with D uncertain. V lost 0 bases to trimming and J lost 10 bases, with 7 bases between them. This CDR3 is built from 13 residues. Germline V gives CDR1 SGHTA, CDR2 FQGTGA. CDR3 sequence reads: CASSLTEGSPLHF. The DNA of the CDR3 is TGTGCCAGCAGCTTAACTGAGGGCTCACCCCTCCACTTT. The variable domain in full, with the rest retrieved from reference TRBV7-3 and TRBJ1-6, is GAGVSQTPSNKVTEKGKYVELRCDPISGHTALYWYRQSLGQGPEFLIYFQGTGAADDSGLPNDRFFAVRPEGSVSTLKIQRTERGDSAVYLCASSLTEGSPLHFGNGTRLTVT.

The gene calls are TRBV19 and TRBJ1-2; D ambiguous. The CDR3 is 14 amino acids. The V gene lost 0 bases and the J gene lost 5 bases, with 10 bases spanning the gap. Per the germline V gene, CDR1 is LNHDA and CDR2 is SQIVND (reference sequence). The DNA for the CDR3 is TGTGCCAGTAGTATAGATAGCCAGATTTATGGCTACACCTTC. The encoded protein is CASSIDSQIYGYTF.

J is TRBJ1-5 and V is TRBV19; a possible D gene is TRBD1 (5 bases). V was shortened by 3 bases and J by 1 base, with 16 bases between the two germline ends. The length of the CDR3 is 17 residues. Germline CDR1 and CDR2: LNHDA and SQIVND (reference sequence). The CDR3 here is CASSMFAGQGSNQPQHF. The CDR3, as DNA: TGTGCCAGTAGTATGTTTGCAGGGCAGGGAAGCAATCAGCCCCAGCATTTT.

The chain combines TRBV13 with TRBJ1-5; 7 nucleotides line up with TRBD1. The junction had 6 bases not matched to a gene; V was cut back by 0 bases and J by 7 bases. Germline V gene data show CDR1 as PRHDT and CDR2 as FYEKMQ (reference sequence). The CDR3 covers 15 residues. CDR3 loop: CASSLGRQGGQPQHF. The DNA of the CDR3 is TGTGCCAGCAGCTTAGGCCGACAGGGAGGCCAGCCCCAGCATTTT.

This clone was counted only a few times. In nucleotides, the CDR3 is TGTGCCAGCAATTTAGCGGGGGGGCGAGAGACCCAGTACTTC. Its protein product is CASNLAGGRETQYF. This chain links TRBV6-5 with TRBJ2-5; the match to TRBD2 covers 11 bases. The V and J ends lost 7 bases and 4 bases, in that order; junction bases with no gene match: 5. Germline V gene lookup returns CDR1 MNHEY and CDR2 SVGAGI. This CDR3 is 14 amino acids long.

The CDR3 protein is CASSAGTGAYNEQFF. Here the CDR3 DNA reads TGTGCCAGCAGCGCCGGGACAGGGGCCTACAATGAGCAGTTCTTC. The V gene is TRBV5-4, the J gene TRBJ2-1; 10 nucleotides agree with TRBD1. V shed 4 bases and J 2 bases; nucleotides not matched to a gene: 3. CDR1 is SGHNT and CDR2 is YYREEE in the germline V gene (reference sequence). The CDR3 spans 15 residues.